This T cell receptor beta chain was sequenced in a study of blood T cell repertoires in COVID-19. The wider study: Samples came from the United States, Italy and Spain, spanning acute and convalescent COVID-19.

Data came from immunoSEQ multiplex PCR; TCRdb stores just in-frame clones and leaves some out. The top ten hold over 8.5% of the sample, which has about 140,000 clones, around 87% seen once. The CDR3 runs to 17 residues. The germline CDR1 and CDR2 sequences are LNHDA and SQIVND (reference sequence). V lost 4 bases, J lost 4 bases, and 15 bases stayed unmatched. The rearrangement joins TRBV19 to TRBJ1-1; 7 bases align to TRBD1. This TCR was recovered from a woman between 45 and 65 years old with active or convalescent COVID-19. Material for sequencing was peripheral blood. CDR3 region: CASSSGFLDRRSTEAFF. The DNA of the CDR3 is TGTGCCAGTAGTAGCGGGTTTTTGGACAGGCGCAGCACTGAAGCTTTCTTT. Supplemented by reference TRBV19 and TRBJ1-1, the full variable domain reads DGGITQSPKYLFRKEGQNVTLSCEQNLNHDAMYWYRQDPGQGLRLIYYSQIVNDFQKGDIAEGYSVSREKKESFPLTVTSAQKNPTAFYLCASSSGFLDRRSTEAFFGQGTRLTVV.